This entry lists 9 T cell receptor beta chains sequenced from one sample in a study of blood T cell repertoires in COVID-19. Clones were sequenced by immunoSEQ multiplex PCR, and TCRdb holds only the in-frame ones, with some missing. In the table there are about half a million clones, approximately 85% of which are singletons. The sample comprised peripheral blood. Every receptor here comes from a human donor in a cohort sampled during active COVID-19.

The chain recombines TRBV5-1 with TRBJ2-2; 8 nucleotides agree with TRBD1. Germline assignment: CDR1 SGHRS and CDR2 YFSETQ. CDR3 length: 16 amino acids. Trimming took 5 bases from V and 0 from J; bases not matched to a gene: 6. The CDR3 spells CASRGTTGANTGELFF. For the CDR3, the DNA is TGCGCCAGCAGGGGAACGACAGGGGCGAACACCGGGGAGCTGTTTTTT.

A remark on this clone: This CDR3 is also generated by other DNA sequences in the sample. The CDR3 DNA reads as TGTGCCAGTAGACTAGCGGGAGGGACAGATACGCAGTATTTT. Amino acid sequence: CASRLAGGTDTQYF. J is TRBJ2-3 and V is TRBV19; 13 nucleotides match TRBD2. J gave up 3 bases and V 6 bases, and 0 bases lay outside the gene matches. Germline CDR1 LNHDA, CDR2 SQIVND (reference sequence). The CDR3 contains 14 residues.

Concerning this clone: A read error may be the cause here, since a much bigger clone is one base away. The chain's CDR3 is CASSQGGEQFF. The DNA for the CDR3 is TGTGCCAGCAGCCAGGGGGGTGAGCAGTTCTTC. The chain recombines TRBV9 with TRBJ2-1; weak D call: TRBD1 (7 bases). The V gene's germline CDR1 is SGDLS and CDR2 YYNGEE. V lost 4 bases and J 9 bases, leaving 8 bases between the germline ends. This CDR3 has 11 amino acids.

This chain connects TRBV11-2 to TRBJ2-5; 12 bases fit TRBD2. J was trimmed by 4 bases and V by 2 bases; bases with no gene match: 5. Germline CDR1 is SGHAT and CDR2 is FQNNGV. The CDR3 runs to 16 residues. For the CDR3, the DNA is TGTGCCAGCAGCTTATCTAGCGGGAGGGCCGGAGAGACCCAGTACTTC. This sequence encodes CASSLSSGRAGETQYF.

The chain carries TRBV11-2 and TRBJ2-7; maybe TRBD1 (5 bases). The CDR3 spans 14 residues. V was pared by 1 base and J by 6 bases, with 13 bases between. The germline V gene has CDR1 SGHAT and CDR2 FQNNGV. The CDR3 here is CASSLAPGFGEQYF. The CDR3 region has the DNA TGTGCCAGCAGCTTAGCGCCAGGGTTCGGCGAGCAGTACTTC.

In its sample, this clone was seen once. The chain uses TRBV19 and TRBJ1-2; perhaps TRBD1 as D (6 bases). The length of the CDR3 is 15 residues. The ends were cut back, 7 bases at V and 5 bases at J, with 20 bases in the middle. The germline V gene has CDR1 LNHDA and CDR2 SQIVND (reference sequence). For the CDR3, the DNA is TGTGCCAGTAAAGATGGGACACCCGCTGGATATGGCTACACCTTC. Amino acids: CASKDGTPAGYGYTF.

This sequence joins TRBV27 and TRBJ2-6, with 11 bases aligning to TRBD1. V lost 5 bases and J lost 4; bases outside the gene matches: 4. The CDR3 length is 16 residues. Germline assignment: CDR1 MNHEY and CDR2 SMNVEV (reference sequence). The CDR3 nucleotides read TGTGCCAGCAGTGGACAGGGGGCGGTGGGGGCCAACGTCCTGACTTTC. It specifies CASSGQGAVGANVLTF.

The rearrangement uses TRBV27 and TRBJ1-2; D remains unclear. This CDR3 has 16 residues. V gave up 5 bases and J gave up 4 bases, with 20 bases separating them. From germline, CDR1 is MNHEY and CDR2 SMNVEV (reference sequence). The CDR3, as DNA: TGTGCCAGCAGTCGCCGCGTCGGAGGGAGACGCTATGGCTACACCTTC. This codes for CASSRRVGGRRYGYTF.

The rearrangement links TRBV15 to TRBJ2-1; D possibly corresponds to TRBD2 (5 bases). The CDR3 contains 13 residues. Germline CDR1 and CDR2: LNHNV and YYDKDF (reference sequence). The germline V and J ends were trimmed by 8 bases and 12 bases, with 20 bases remaining between them. CDR3 DNA sequence: TGTGCCACCTCCCTCGGAGGATCGGGATGGCAGTTCTTC. As protein: CATSLGGSGWQFF.